The entry below gives a single T cell receptor beta chain sequence along with its context. These data are taken from a study of T cell changes during pregnancy in multiple sclerosis. Sequencing used immunoSEQ multiplex PCR; TCRdb keeps in-frame clones, though not all of them. The sample contains 60,000 to 90,000 clones, 80% to 95% of which appear only once. This CDR3 is 14 amino acids long. V lost 4 bases and J 4 bases, leaving 11 bases between the germline ends. The germline V gene has CDR1 SGHRS and CDR2 YFSETQ. The sequence came from a female donor in good health, enrolled as a control in a pregnancy study. The chain couples TRBV5-1 to TRBJ1-4, with D perhaps TRBD1 (5 bases). Sample: peripheral blood, taken in the first trimester of pregnancy. The CDR3 nucleotides read TGCGCCAGCAGCCCGACAGCAGTTAATGAAAAACTGTTTTTT. Protein sequence: CASSPTAVNEKLFF.